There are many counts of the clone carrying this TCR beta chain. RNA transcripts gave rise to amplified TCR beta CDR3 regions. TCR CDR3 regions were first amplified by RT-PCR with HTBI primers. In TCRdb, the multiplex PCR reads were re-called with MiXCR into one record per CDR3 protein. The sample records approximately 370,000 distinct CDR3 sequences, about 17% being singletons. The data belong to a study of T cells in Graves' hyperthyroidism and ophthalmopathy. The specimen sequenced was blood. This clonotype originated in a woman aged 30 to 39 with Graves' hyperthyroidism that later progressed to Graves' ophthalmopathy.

The DNA of the CDR3 is TGTGCCAGCAGCTTATACAGGGTAAAGGGCGGCTACACCTTC. Translating gives CASSLYRVKGGYTF. This chain links TRBV7-2 with TRBJ1-2; D is possibly TRBD1 (6 bases). CDR3 length: 14 amino acids. Trimming pared 2 bases from V and 8 bases from J, leaving 15 bases between. Germline V gene lookup returns CDR1 SGHTA and CDR2 FQGNSA.